The clone carrying this T cell receptor beta chain turned up a few times. The antigen is unknown. The input was approximately 500 ng total RNA; TCR beta cDNA was made from it with a constant-region primer. Three-round nested multiplex PCR performed with slightly modified ARM-PCR produced the TCR beta libraries. The first two PCR rounds used TRBV1-TRBV30 forward primers with a C-beta reverse primer, 9 to 11 cycles each. MiXCR, run by TCRdb on the multiplex PCR reads, gives a single entry per CDR3 protein. This sample has about 200,000 distinct CDR3 sequences, with just under 85% found just once. RNA and DNA were co-extracted from about 20-30 mg of unsorted bulk tissue. This sample stems from a study of tumor-infiltrating lymphocytes in primary liver carcinoma. Overall study results and limits: Tumor-adjacent and tumor-blood pairs shared a smaller degree of overlap than tumor region pairs.

Germline V gene lookup returns CDR1 SEHNR and CDR2 FQNEAQ (reference sequence). Trimming took 3 bases from V and 7 from J, leaving 15 bases between them. The CDR3 sequence is 14 residues long. Source material: tumor tissue from primary liver carcinoma. The TCR originated in a man between 40 and 49 years old with primary liver carcinoma and hepatitis B virus infection. The chain couples TRBV7-9 to TRBJ2-5, with a tentative D call TRBD2 (5 bases). CDR3 residues: CASSLGGGVGTQYF. The CDR3 DNA reads TGTGCCAGCAGCTTGGGCGGAGGTGTGGGGACCCAGTACTTC. The full variable domain, in which reference TRBV7-9 and TRBJ2-5 provide the parts outside the CDR3, is DTGVSQNPRHKITKRGQNVTFRCDPISEHNRLYWYRQTLGQGPEFLTYFQNEAQLEKSRLLSDRFSAERPKGSFSTLEIQRTEQGDSAMYLCASSLGGGVGTQYFGPGTRLLVL.